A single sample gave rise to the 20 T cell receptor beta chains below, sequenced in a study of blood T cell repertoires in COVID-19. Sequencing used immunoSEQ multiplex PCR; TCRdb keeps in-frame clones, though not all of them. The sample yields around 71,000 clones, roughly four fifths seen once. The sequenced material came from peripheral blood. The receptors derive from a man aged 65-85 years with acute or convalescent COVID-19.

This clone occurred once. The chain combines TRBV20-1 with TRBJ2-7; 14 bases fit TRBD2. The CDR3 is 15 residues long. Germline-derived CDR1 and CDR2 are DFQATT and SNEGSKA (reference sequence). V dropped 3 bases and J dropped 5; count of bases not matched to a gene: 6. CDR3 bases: TGCAGTGCTAGTCCCGGGACTAGCGGGAGTGACGAGCAGTACTTC. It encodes CSASPGTSGSDEQYF.

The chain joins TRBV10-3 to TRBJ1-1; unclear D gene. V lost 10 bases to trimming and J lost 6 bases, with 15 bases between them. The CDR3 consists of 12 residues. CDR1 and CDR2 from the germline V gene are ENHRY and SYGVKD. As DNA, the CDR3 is TGTGCCACCCATGGGCAAGCTGCTGAAGCTTTCTTT. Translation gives CATHGQAAEAFF.

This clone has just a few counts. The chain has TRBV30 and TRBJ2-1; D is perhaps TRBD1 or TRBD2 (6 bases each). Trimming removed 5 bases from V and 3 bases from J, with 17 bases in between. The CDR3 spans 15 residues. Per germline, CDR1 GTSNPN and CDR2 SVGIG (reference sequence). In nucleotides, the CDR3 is TGTGCCTGGGGGACTCTGGGGGCTATCTACAATGAGCAGTTCTTC. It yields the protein CAWGTLGAIYNEQFF.

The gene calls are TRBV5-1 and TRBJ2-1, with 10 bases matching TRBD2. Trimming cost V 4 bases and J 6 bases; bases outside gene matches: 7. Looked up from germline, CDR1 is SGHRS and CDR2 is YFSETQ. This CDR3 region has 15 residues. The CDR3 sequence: CASSIAGGGVNEQFF. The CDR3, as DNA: TGCGCCAGCAGCATAGCGGGAGGCGGTGTCAATGAGCAGTTCTTC. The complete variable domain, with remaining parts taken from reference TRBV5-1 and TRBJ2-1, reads KAGVTQTPRYLIKTRGQQVTLSCSPISGHRSVSWYQQTPGQGLQFLFEYFSETQRNKGNFPGRFSGRQFSNSRSEMNVSTLELGDSALYLCASSIAGGGVNEQFFGPGTRLTVL.

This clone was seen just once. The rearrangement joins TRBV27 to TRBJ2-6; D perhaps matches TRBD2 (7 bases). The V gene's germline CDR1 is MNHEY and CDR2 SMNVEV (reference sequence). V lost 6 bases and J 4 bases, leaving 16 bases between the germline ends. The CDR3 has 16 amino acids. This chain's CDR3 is CASRHEGGAGANVLTF. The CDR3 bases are TGTGCCAGCAGGCACGAGGGGGGGGCAGGGGCCAACGTCCTGACTTTC. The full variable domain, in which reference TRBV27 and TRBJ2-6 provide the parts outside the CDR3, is EAQVTQNPRYLITVTGKKLTVTCSQNMNHEYMSWYRQDPGLGLRQIYYSMNVEVTDKGDVPEGYKVSRKEKRNFPLILESPSPNQTSLYFCASRHEGGAGANVLTFGAGSRLTVL.

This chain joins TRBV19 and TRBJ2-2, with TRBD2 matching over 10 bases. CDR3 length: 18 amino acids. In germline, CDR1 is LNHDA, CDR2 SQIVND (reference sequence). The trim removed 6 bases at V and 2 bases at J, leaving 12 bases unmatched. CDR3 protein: CASSGTSVPTLNTGELFF. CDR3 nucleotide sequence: TGTGCCAGTAGCGGGACTAGCGTCCCGACCCTCAACACCGGGGAGCTGTTTTTT.

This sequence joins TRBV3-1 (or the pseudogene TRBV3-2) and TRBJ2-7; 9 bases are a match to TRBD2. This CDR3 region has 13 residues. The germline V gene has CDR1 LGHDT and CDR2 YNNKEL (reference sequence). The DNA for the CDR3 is TGTGCTACCTCCGGGACTAGCTTCTACGAGCAGTACTTC. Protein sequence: CATSGTSFYEQYF.

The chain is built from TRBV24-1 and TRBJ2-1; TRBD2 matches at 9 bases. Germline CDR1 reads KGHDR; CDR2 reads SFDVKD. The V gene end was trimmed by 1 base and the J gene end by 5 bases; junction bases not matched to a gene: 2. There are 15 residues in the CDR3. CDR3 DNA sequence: TGTGCCACCAGTGATTTTGCTAGCGGGAACAATGAGCAGTTCTTC. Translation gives CATSDFASGNNEQFF.

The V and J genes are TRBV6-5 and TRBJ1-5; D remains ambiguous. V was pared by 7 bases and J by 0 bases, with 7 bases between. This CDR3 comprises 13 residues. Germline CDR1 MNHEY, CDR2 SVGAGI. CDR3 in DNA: TGTGCCAGCACCTTGTATAGCAATCAGCCCCAGCATTTT. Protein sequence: CASTLYSNQPQHF.

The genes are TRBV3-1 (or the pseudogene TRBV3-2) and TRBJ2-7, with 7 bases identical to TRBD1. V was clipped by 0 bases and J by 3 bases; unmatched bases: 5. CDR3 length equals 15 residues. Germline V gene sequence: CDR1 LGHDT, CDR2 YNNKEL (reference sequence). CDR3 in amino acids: CASSQDPTGYYEQYF. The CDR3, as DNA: TGTGCCAGCAGCCAAGATCCGACAGGGTACTACGAGCAGTACTTC.

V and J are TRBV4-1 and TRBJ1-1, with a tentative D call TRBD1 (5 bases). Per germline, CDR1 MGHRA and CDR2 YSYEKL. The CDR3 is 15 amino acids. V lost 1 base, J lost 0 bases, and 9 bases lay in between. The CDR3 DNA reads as TGCGCCAGCAGCCAAGGGGGGGGGTTGAACACTGAAGCTTTCTTT. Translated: CASSQGGGLNTEAFF.

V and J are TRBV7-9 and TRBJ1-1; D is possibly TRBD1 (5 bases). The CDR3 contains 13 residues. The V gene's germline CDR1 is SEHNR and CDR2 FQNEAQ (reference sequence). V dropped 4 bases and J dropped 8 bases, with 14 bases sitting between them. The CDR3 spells CASSWTRGVEAFF. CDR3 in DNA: TGTGCCAGCAGCTGGACGCGGGGGGTAGAAGCTTTCTTT.

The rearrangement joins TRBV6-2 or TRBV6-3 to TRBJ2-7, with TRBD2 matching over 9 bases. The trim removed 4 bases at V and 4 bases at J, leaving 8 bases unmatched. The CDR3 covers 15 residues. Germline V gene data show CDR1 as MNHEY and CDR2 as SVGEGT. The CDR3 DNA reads TGTGCCAGCAGTTCCCCTTCGACTAGCGGATACGAGCAGTACTTC. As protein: CASSSPSTSGYEQYF.

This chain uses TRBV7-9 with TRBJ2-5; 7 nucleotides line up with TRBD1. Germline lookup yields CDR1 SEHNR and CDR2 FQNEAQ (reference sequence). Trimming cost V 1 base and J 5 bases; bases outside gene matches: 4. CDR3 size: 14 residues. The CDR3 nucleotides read TGTGCCAGCAGCTTAGGAGGGGGCTGGGAGACCCAGTACTTC. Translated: CASSLGGGWETQYF.

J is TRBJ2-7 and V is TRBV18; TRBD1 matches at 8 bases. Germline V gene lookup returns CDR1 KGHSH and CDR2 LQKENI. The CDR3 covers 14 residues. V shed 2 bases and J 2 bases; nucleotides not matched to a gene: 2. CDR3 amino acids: CASSPGDRTYEQYF. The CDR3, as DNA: TGTGCCAGCTCACCAGGGGACAGGACCTACGAGCAGTACTTC. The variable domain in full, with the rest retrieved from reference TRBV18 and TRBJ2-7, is NAGVMQNPRHLVRRRGQEARLRCSPMKGHSHVYWYRQLPEEGLKFMVYLQKENIIDESGMPKERFSAEFPKEGPSILRIQQVVRGDSAAYFCASSPGDRTYEQYFGPGTRLTVT.

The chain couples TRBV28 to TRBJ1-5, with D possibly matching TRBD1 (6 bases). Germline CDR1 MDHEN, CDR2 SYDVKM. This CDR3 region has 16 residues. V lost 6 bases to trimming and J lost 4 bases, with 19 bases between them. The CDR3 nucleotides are TGTGCCAGCAGCCAATCCAGGGGTTCGTTTAATCAGCCCCAGCATTTT. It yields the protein CASSQSRGSFNQPQHF.

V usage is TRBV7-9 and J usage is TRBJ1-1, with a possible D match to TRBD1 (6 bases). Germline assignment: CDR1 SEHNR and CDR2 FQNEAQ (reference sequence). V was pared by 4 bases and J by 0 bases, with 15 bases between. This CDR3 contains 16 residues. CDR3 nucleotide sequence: TGTGCCAGCAGCTCTACCGACAGGTATTTGAACACTGAAGCTTTCTTT. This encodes CASSSTDRYLNTEAFF. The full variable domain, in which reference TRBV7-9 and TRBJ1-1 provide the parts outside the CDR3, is DTGVSQNPRHKITKRGQNVTFRCDPISEHNRLYWYRQTLGQGPEFLTYFQNEAQLEKSRLLSDRFSAERPKGSFSTLEIQRTEQGDSAMYLCASSSTDRYLNTEAFFGQGTRLTVV.

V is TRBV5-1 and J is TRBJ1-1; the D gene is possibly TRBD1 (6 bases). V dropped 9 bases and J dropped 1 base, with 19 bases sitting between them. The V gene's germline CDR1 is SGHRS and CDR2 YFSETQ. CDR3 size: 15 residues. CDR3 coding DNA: TGCGCCACCTCGGACCGGGACAAGGGGAACACTGAAGCTTTCTTT. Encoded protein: CATSDRDKGNTEAFF. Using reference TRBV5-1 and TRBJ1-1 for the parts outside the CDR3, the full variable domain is KAGVTQTPRYLIKTRGQQVTLSCSPISGHRSVSWYQQTPGQGLQFLFEYFSETQRNKGNFPGRFSGRQFSNSRSEMNVSTLELGDSALYLCATSDRDKGNTEAFFGQGTRLTVV.

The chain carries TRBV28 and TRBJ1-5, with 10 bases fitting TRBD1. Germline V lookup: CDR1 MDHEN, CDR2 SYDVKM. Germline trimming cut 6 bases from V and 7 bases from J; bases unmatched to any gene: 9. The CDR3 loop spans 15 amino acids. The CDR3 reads CASSLGTGARQPQHF. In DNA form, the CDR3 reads TGTGCCAGCAGCCTCGGGACAGGGGCCAGACAGCCCCAGCATTTT.

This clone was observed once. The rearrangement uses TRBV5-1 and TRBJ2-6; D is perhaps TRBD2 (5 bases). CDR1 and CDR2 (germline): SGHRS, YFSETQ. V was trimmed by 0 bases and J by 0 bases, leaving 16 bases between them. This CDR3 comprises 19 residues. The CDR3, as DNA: TGCGCCAGCAGCTTGGAGGGAGCCAAATCCTTCTCTGGGGCCAACGTCCTGACTTTC. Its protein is CASSLEGAKSFSGANVLTF.